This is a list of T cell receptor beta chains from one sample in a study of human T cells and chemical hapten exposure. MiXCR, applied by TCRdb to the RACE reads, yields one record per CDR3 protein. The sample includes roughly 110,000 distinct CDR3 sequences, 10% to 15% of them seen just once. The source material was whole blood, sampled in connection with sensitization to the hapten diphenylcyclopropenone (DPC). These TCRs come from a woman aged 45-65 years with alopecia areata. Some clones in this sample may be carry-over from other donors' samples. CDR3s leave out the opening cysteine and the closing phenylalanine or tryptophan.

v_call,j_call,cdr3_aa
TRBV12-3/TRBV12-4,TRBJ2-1,ASSTRYYEQF
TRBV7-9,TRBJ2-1,TSTPGLSYNEQF
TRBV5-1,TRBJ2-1,ASSSEGFENNEQF
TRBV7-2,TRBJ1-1,ASSSQGAGVNTEAF
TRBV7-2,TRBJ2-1,ASSLGGTSVYNEQF
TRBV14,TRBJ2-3,ASSQVRAGFTDTQY
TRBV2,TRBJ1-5,ASSVRSDSGILTNNQPQH
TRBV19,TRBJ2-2,ASSIVRGSAGELF
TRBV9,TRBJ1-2,ASSVGSATQYGYT
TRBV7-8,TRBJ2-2,ASSLRASLNTGELF
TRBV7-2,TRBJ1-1,ASNTGNTEAF
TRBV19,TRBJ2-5,ASSIAQTLATQETQY
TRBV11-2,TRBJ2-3,ASSLDGTPASSTDTQY
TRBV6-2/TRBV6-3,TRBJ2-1,ASSSEPAGYNEQF
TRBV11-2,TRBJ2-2,ASSRFFPDRQNTGELF
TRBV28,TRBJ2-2,ASSPLLNSRDTGELF
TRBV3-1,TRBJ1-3,ASSQEAGFSGNTIY
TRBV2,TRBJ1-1,ASSQTGGSTEAF
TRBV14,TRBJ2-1,ASSQAPYNEQF
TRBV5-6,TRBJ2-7,ASSPPGTGGEQY
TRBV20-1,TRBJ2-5,SARDTSYETQY
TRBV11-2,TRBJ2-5,ASRGQGAAETQY
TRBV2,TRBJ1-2,ASKTGGYT
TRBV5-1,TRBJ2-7,ASSQTGGTSSYEQY
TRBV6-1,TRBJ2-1,ASRSTGVRYNEQF
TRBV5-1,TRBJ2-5,ASSWGRQGQETQY
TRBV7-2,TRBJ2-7,ASSQHKGAYEQY
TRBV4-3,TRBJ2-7,ASSQDQGDYEQY
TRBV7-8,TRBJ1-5,ASSGWREPQH
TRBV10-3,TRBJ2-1,AIGGAGGNIPNEQF
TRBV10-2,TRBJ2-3,ASSDTGPDTQY
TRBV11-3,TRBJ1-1,ASSRDRGGMAF
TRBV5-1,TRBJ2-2,ASRARQLNTGELF
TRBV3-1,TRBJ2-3,ASSQGQGLRIDTQY
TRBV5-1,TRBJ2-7,ASSNDQGYEQY
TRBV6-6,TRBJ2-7,ASSRTTGSEQY
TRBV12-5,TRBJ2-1,ASGTTTSGTTNNEQF
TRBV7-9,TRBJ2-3,ASSLAGWAKHRNTQY
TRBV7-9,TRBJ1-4,ASSLGVTGAGEKLF